This T cell receptor (beta chain) was profiled in a study of T cells in localized non-small cell lung cancer. Findings and limits, study-wide: Tumor showed lower T cell clonality than uninvolved adjacent lung, where it was highest. Within adjacent lung there appeared a median 57 of the top 100 tumor clones.

Repertoires were generated with immunoSEQ multiplex PCR, while TCRdb's copy carries only in-frame clones and drops some. Of around 30,000 clones in the sample, around 77% were seen once. A note on this clone: Its target is unknown.

Germline CDR1 and CDR2: MDHEN and SYDVKM. Unmatched junction bases numbered 2, after V lost 5 bases and J lost 3 bases. The CDR3 sequence is 13 residues long. The V call is TRBV28, the J call TRBJ2-7; 9 positions agree with TRBD1. This receptor was obtained from a male donor at least 60 years old with stage III squamous cell lung carcinoma. The specimen was peripheral blood, collected before any cancer treatment. CDR3 coding DNA: TGTGCCAGCAGTCCGACAGGGGGCTACGAGCAGTACTTC. It codes for CASSPTGGYEQYF.